Described below is a single TCR beta chain sequence and its context. As for time point: patch test 1, 2 weeks after DPC sensitization. Noted treatment: therapeutic diphenylcyclopropenone sensitization with weekly scalp DPC. These data belong to a study of human T cells and chemical hapten exposure. The length of the CDR3 is 15 residues. The germline V gene has CDR1 DFQATT and CDR2 SNEGSKA (reference sequence). The V gene end was trimmed by 3 bases and the J gene end by 6 bases; junction bases not matched to a gene: 12. TCRdb re-called the RACE reads through MiXCR, storing one row per CDR3 protein. The sample includes about 100,000 distinct CDR3 sequences, 9.5% to 12% of them seen just once.

The J gene is TRBJ2-7, the V gene TRBV20-1, with 9 bases matching TRBD2. The input for sequencing was whole blood, taken in connection with sensitization to the hapten diphenylcyclopropenone (DPC). The TCR was taken from a woman between 35 and 50 years old with alopecia areata. Some clones in this sample may be carry-over from other donors' samples. The DNA of the CDR3 is TGCAGTGCTAGTAGCCGGGATAGCGGGAGAAGCGAGCAGTACTTC. It codes for CSASSRDSGRSEQYF.